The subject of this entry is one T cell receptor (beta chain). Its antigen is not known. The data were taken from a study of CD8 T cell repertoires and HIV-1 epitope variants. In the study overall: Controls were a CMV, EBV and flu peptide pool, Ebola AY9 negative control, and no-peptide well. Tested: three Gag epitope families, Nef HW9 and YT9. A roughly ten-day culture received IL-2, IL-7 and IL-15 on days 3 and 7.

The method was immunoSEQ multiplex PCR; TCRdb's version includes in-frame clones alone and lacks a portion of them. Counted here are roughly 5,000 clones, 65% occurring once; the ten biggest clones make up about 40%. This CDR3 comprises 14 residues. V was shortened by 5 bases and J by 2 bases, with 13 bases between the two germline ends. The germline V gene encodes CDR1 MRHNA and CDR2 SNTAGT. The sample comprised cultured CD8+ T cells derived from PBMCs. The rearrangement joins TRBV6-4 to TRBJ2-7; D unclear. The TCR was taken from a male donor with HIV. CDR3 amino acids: CASSSDVSAYEQYF. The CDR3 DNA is TGTGCCAGCAGTTCAGATGTCTCGGCCTACGAGCAGTACTTC.